This T cell receptor (beta chain) was sequenced during a study of blood T cell repertoires in COVID-19. Clones were read by immunoSEQ multiplex PCR, and TCRdb kept only the in-frame ones, dropping some. The repertoire consists of approximately 140,000 clones, with about 88% occurring once and the leading ten covering about 17%. CDR1 and CDR2 from the germline V gene are LNHDA and SQIVND (reference sequence). The CDR3 has 14 residues. The J segment lost 1 base and the V segment lost 5 bases, leaving 1 base of the junction unmatched. The receptor was derived from a woman of 80 years or more with acute or convalescent COVID-19. The gene calls are TRBV19 and TRBJ2-7; 11 bases fit TRBD1. Sequencing was performed on peripheral blood. CDR3 in DNA: TGTGCCAGTAGTCGGGACAGGGGGTCCTACGAGCAGTACTTC. This gives the protein CASSRDRGSYEQYF.